These T cell receptor beta chains were read from a single sample in a study of graft-versus-host responses after intestinal transplantation. Their recognized antigens are unknown. This table comes from immunoSEQ multiplex PCR, and its TCRdb copy is limited to in-frame clones, with some not included. The sample yields tens of thousands of clones, approximately 90% seen once. The sequenced sample was unstimulated CD8+ T cells sorted from spleen or lymph node cells, obtained before intestinal transplant. These receptors were taken from a human donor who received an intestinal transplant. CDR3s include the opening cysteine and the closing phenylalanine or tryptophan. Each record gives: CDR3 protein, CDR3 DNA, V gene, J gene, D gene, clone size, CDR3 length. D genes are given only for firm matches. Clone size is given for some rows only: seen once, a few or many times, or a class if the clone is expanded.

CASSPGHLEETQYF,TGTGCCAGCAGCCCTGGGCACCTTGAGGAGACCCAGTACTTC,TRBV11-2,TRBJ2-5,.,.,14
CASSQDSGTGANVLTF,TGTGCCAGCAGCCAAGATTCGGGGACTGGGGCCAACGTCCTGACTTTC,TRBV4-2,TRBJ2-6,.,few,16
CASSGKRGTSGSGYEQYF,TGCGCCAGCAGCGGCAAGAGAGGAACTAGCGGGAGCGGCTACGAGCAGTACTTC,TRBV5-1,TRBJ2-7,TRBD2,.,18
CASKQGHTFLADTQYF,TGTGCCAGTAAACAGGGTCATACCTTTCTCGCAGATACGCAGTATTTT,TRBV19,TRBJ2-3,.,.,16
CATTGTTSSYNEQFF,TGTGCCACCACCGGGACTACGAGCTCCTACAATGAGCAGTTCTTC,TRBV6-1,TRBJ2-1,TRBD2,.,15
CASRIQGAYTEAFF,TGTGCCAGCAGAATACAGGGGGCTTATACTGAAGCTTTCTTT,TRBV6-1,TRBJ1-1,TRBD1,.,14
CASSYTQTGTYEQYF,TGTGCCAGCAGTTACACCCAGACAGGGACCTATGAGCAGTACTTC,TRBV6-5,TRBJ2-7,TRBD1,.,15
CASSSRVSGRSPYNEQFF,TGTGCCAGCAGCTCCCGAGTTAGCGGGAGATCCCCCTACAATGAGCAGTTCTTC,TRBV7-6,TRBJ2-1,TRBD2,.,18
CASRVVGGVGETQYF,TGTGCCAGCAGAGTGGTGGGAGGGGTCGGGGAGACCCAGTACTTC,TRBV27,TRBJ2-5,TRBD2,.,15
CASSFLGGPYNEQFF,TGTGCCAGCAGCTTTCTGGGGGGGCCCTACAATGAGCAGTTCTTC,TRBV7-3,TRBJ2-1,.,.,15
CASSSEGNEQFF,TGTGCCAGCAGCTCGGAGGGTAATGAGCAGTTCTTC,TRBV11-3,TRBJ2-1,.,.,12
CASSGSGGGLAQYF,TGTGCCAGTAGCGGTAGCGGGGGGGGTTTGGCCCAGTACTTC,TRBV19,TRBJ2-5,TRBD2,.,14
CASRVSPGDYGYTF,TGCGCCAGCAGAGTCTCTCCAGGGGACTATGGCTACACCTTC,TRBV10-2,TRBJ1-2,.,.,14
CASSLVPSLKETQYF,TGTGCCAGCAGCTTAGTCCCGAGCCTGAAAGAGACCCAGTACTTC,TRBV7-9,TRBJ2-5,.,.,15
CASSITGTGNYGYTF,TGCGCCAGCAGCATTACCGGGACAGGGAACTATGGCTACACCTTC,TRBV5-1,TRBJ1-2,TRBD1,.,15
CASSQEELARETQYF,TGCGCCAGCAGCCAAGAGGAACTAGCTCGGGAGACCCAGTACTTC,TRBV4-1,TRBJ2-5,.,.,15
CASSQEGRTLNTGELFF,TGCGCCAGCAGCCAAGAGGGGCGGACACTAAACACCGGGGAGCTGTTTTTT,TRBV4-1,TRBJ2-2,.,.,17
CASSAVYASEDTGELFF,TGTGCCAGCAGCGCCGTCTACGCTAGCGAAGACACCGGGGAGCTGTTTTTT,TRBV9,TRBJ2-2,.,.,17
CASSYSRGSTDTQYF,TGTGCCAGCAGTTACTCTCGCGGTAGCACAGATACGCAGTATTTT,TRBV6-5,TRBJ2-3,.,.,15
CASSLSSGRSYNEQFF,TGTGCCAGCAGCTTGAGTAGCGGGAGGTCCTACAATGAGCAGTTCTTC,TRBV13,TRBJ2-1,TRBD2,.,16
CASSLDPSPTTGYEQYF,TGTGCCAGCAGCTTAGATCCCTCCCCCACCACAGGATACGAGCAGTACTTC,TRBV11-2,TRBJ2-7,.,.,17
CASRVQGSYEQYF,TGTGCCAGCAGGGTTCAGGGTTCCTACGAGCAGTACTTC,TRBV5-6,TRBJ2-7,.,.,13
CASSQEAPTSGGADTQYF,TGCGCCAGCAGCCAAGAAGCCCCGACTAGCGGGGGGGCGGATACGCAGTATTTT,TRBV4-1,TRBJ2-3,TRBD2,.,18
CSVEYYAGNSEQYF,TGCAGCGTTGAATACTATGCGGGGAACTCCGAGCAGTACTTC,TRBV29-1,TRBJ2-7,.,.,14
CASRAGDWEQYF,TGTGCCAGCAGGGCGGGGGATTGGGAGCAGTACTTC,TRBV6-5,TRBJ2-7,TRBD2,.,12
CASSPYEGSTDTQYF,TGTGCCAGCAGCCCCTACGAGGGGAGCACAGATACGCAGTATTTT,TRBV9,TRBJ2-3,.,.,15
CASSDSYPEVPGGSEETQYF,TGTGCCAGCAGTGACTCCTACCCAGAAGTACCCGGGGGATCCGAAGAGACCCAGTACTTC,TRBV6-4,TRBJ2-5,.,once,20
CASSSLTGGRGTDTQYF,TGTGCCAGCAGCTCTCTCACAGGGGGCAGGGGCACAGATACGCAGTATTTT,TRBV11-2,TRBJ2-3,TRBD1,.,17
CASSSLGGIKSPLHF,TGTGCCAGCAGTTCCCTCGGGGGAATTAAATCACCCCTCCACTTT,TRBV6-5,TRBJ1-6,.,.,15
CASSYSSGGGETQYF,TGTGCCAGCAGTTACTCTAGCGGGGGTGGAGAGACCCAGTACTTC,TRBV6-9,TRBJ2-5,TRBD2,.,15
CASSDNGGSYEQYF,TGTGCCAGCAGCGATAACGGGGGGTCCTACGAGCAGTACTTC,TRBV4-2,TRBJ2-7,TRBD2,.,14
CASSPSDSYNEQFF,TGTGCCAGCAGCCCTAGCGACTCCTACAATGAGCAGTTCTTC,TRBV6-4,TRBJ2-1,.,many,14
CASSLGGGKETQYF,TGTGCCAGCAGCTTAGGAGGCGGCAAAGAGACCCAGTACTTC,TRBV11-2,TRBJ2-5,.,.,14
CASSVGQRNSPLHF,TGTGCCAGCAGTGTGGGACAGCGAAATTCACCCCTCCACTTT,TRBV27,TRBJ1-6,TRBD1,once,14
CASSLGQGNIQYF,TGTGCCAGCAGTTTAGGGCAGGGGAACATTCAGTACTTC,TRBV28,TRBJ2-4,.,.,13
CASSSQAGNYEQYF,TGTGCCAGCAGCTCTCAAGCGGGGAACTACGAGCAGTACTTC,TRBV13,TRBJ2-7,TRBD2,.,14
CASSSLAGVTGELFF,TGTGCCAGCAGTTCCTTAGCGGGAGTCACCGGGGAGCTGTTTTTT,TRBV6-6,TRBJ2-2,TRBD2,.,15
CASSELGIGYGYTF,TGTGCCAGCAGTGAACTGGGGATCGGCTATGGCTACACCTTC,TRBV6-5,TRBJ1-2,.,.,14
CVSSPPGGATDTQYF,TGTGTCAGCAGCCCACCTGGGGGGGCCACAGATACGCAGTATTTT,TRBV9,TRBJ2-3,.,.,15
CASSTSTDPPTDTQYF,TGTGCCAGTAGTACATCCACGGATCCCCCTACAGATACGCAGTATTTT,TRBV19,TRBJ2-3,.,.,16
CASSQRGPSSGELFF,TGTGCCAGCAGCCAGAGGGGGCCTTCGAGCGGGGAGCTGTTTTTT,TRBV13,TRBJ2-2,TRBD1,once,15
CASSATTSGGYNEQFF,TGTGCCAGCAGTGCGACTACTAGCGGGGGTTACAATGAGCAGTTCTTC,TRBV6-6,TRBJ2-1,TRBD2,.,16
CASNSLQGSNTEAFF,TGCGCCAGCAACAGTCTTCAGGGGTCGAACACTGAAGCTTTCTTT,TRBV4-1,TRBJ1-1,.,.,15
CASSFDSLGDTEAFF,TGTGCCAGCAGTTTTGACAGTCTCGGGGACACTGAAGCTTTCTTT,TRBV2,TRBJ1-1,.,.,15
CASSGNGQRDSTDTQYF,TGTGCCAGCAGCGGAAACGGACAGAGAGATAGCACAGATACGCAGTATTTT,TRBV5-6,TRBJ2-3,.,.,17
CASGVTGLAGTGELFF,TGTGCTAGTGGTGTGACGGGACTAGCTGGGACCGGGGAGCTGTTTTTT,TRBV12-5,TRBJ2-2,TRBD2,.,16
CASSDGGFSGYTF,TGTGCCAGCAGTGATGGAGGTTTCAGTGGCTACACCTTC,TRBV6-1,TRBJ1-2,.,.,13
CASSLVPGWEPQHF,TGTGCCAGCAGCTTAGTTCCGGGTTGGGAGCCCCAGCATTTT,TRBV7-2,TRBJ1-5,.,.,14
CASSGTGLPGDTQYF,TGCGCCAGCAGTGGAACGGGACTCCCCGGAGATACGCAGTATTTT,TRBV10-1,TRBJ2-3,.,.,15
CASSIATDSNQPQHF,TGTGCCAGTAGTATAGCGACGGATAGCAATCAGCCCCAGCATTTT,TRBV19,TRBJ1-5,.,.,15
CASGPPGPISGNTIYF,TGTGCCAGCGGACCACCGGGACCCATCTCTGGAAACACCATATATTTT,TRBV7-9,TRBJ1-3,.,once,16
CASSQDDRAYNQPQHF,TGTGCCAGCAGCCAAGATGACAGGGCGTACAATCAGCCCCAGCATTTT,TRBV14,TRBJ1-5,TRBD1,.,16